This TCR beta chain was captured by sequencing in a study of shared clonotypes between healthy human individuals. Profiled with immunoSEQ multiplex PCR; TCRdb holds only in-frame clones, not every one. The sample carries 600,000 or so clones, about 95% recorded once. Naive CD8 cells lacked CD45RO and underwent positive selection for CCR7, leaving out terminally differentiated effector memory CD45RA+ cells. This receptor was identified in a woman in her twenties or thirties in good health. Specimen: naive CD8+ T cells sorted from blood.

CDR3 nucleotides: TGCGCCAGCAGCCAAGATACTAGGGGAATCGAGAACTATGGCTACACCTTC. As protein: CASSQDTRGIENYGYTF. The chain uses TRBV4-1 and TRBJ1-2, with D tentatively TRBD1 (5 bases). Trimming took off 0 bases at V and 2 bases at J, with 16 bases between the two ends. Germline assignment: CDR1 MGHRA and CDR2 YSYEKL. The CDR3 length is 17 residues.